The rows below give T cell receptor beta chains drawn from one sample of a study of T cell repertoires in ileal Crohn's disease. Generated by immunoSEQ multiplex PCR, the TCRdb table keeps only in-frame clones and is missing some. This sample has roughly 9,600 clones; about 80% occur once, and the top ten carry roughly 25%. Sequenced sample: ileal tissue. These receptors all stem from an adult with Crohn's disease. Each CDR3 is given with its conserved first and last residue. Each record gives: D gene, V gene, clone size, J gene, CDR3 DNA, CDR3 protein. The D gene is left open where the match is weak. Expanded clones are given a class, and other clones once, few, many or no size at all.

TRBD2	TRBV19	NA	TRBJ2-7	TGTGCCAGTAGTACTCTAGCGGGAGCCTACGAGCAGTACTTC	CASSTLAGAYEQYF
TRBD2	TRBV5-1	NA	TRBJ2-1	TGCGCCAGCAGCTTTATACTAGTGGGGGGGACCGATGAGCAGTTCTTC	CASSFILVGGTDEQFF
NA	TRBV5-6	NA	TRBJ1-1	TGTGCCAGCAGCTTGTCCTTTGGCAGCCCTGTCCGGGGGACTGAAGCTTTCTTT	CASSLSFGSPVRGTEAFF
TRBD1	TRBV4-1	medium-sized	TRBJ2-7	TGCGCCAGCAGCCAATCCTACAGGGGTACCTACGAGCAGTACTTC	CASSQSYRGTYEQYF
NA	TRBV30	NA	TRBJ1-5	TGTGCCTTCGGACGGTCGAGGGCCCAGCATTTT	CAFGRSRAQHF
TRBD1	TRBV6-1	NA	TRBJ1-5	TGTGCCAGCAGTGGACAGGGAAACCCCATCAATCAGCCCCAGCATTTT	CASSGQGNPINQPQHF
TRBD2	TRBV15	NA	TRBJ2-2	TGTGCCACCAGCAGCCGGGGGGTAAACACCGGGGAGCTGTTTTTT	CATSSRGVNTGELFF
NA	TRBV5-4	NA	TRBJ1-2	TGTGCCAGCAGCTTACAGGGAGAGGATGGCTACACCTTC	CASSLQGEDGYTF
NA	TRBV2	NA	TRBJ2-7	TGTGCCAGCAGTGGGGCCAGGCTCGACTACGAGCAGTACTTC	CASSGARLDYEQYF
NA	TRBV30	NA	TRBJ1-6	TGTGCCCGAAGGGAGGGGAGTGATTCACCCCTCCACTTT	CARREGSDSPLHF
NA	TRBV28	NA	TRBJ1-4	TGTGCCAGCAGCGGGTCGGGGTCGACTAATGAAAAACTGTTTTTT	CASSGSGSTNEKLFF
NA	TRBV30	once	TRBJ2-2	TGTGCCTGGAATAGCGGAGAATACACCGGGGAGCTGTTTTTT	CAWNSGEYTGELFF
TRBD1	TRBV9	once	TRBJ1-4	TGTGCCAGCAGCGTAGGATCCCGGGACAGGGGTGAAAAACTGTTTTTT	CASSVGSRDRGEKLFF
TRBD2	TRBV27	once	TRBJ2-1	TGTGCCAGCAGCTTGCGACTAGCGGGGGGAATTGACAATGAGCAGTTCTTC	CASSLRLAGGIDNEQFF
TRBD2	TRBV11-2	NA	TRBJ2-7	TGTGCCAGCAGCTTGGGGGGGATTGGCGAGCAGTACTTC	CASSLGGIGEQYF
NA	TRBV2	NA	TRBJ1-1	TGTGCCAGCAGTAGGTCGCCTAGCACTGAAGCTTTCTTT	CASSRSPSTEAFF
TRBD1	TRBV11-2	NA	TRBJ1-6	TGTGCCAGCAGCTCGCTCCGGGACAGGGGAAGGGATTCACCCCTCCACTTT	CASSSLRDRGRDSPLHF
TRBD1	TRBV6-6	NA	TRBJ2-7	TGTGCCAGCAGTGACAGGGCCGAGCAGTACTTC	CASSDRAEQYF
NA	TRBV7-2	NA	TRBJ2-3	TGTGCCAGCACCCAAACAGGGTACGACACAGATACGCAGTATTTT	CASTQTGYDTDTQYF
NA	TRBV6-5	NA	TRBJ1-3	TGTGCCAGCAGGGGGGCTGCAAACACCATATATTTT	CASRGAANTIYF
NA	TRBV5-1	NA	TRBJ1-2	TGCGCCAGCAGCTTGGTCCTCTCAGCAGGGGCCGGCTACACCTTC	CASSLVLSAGAGYTF